This paragraph reports one TCR beta chain. Its antigen is currently unknown. These data are taken from a study of T cells in Graves' hyperthyroidism and ophthalmopathy. This CDR3 is built from 15 residues. Trimming cost V 0 bases and J 2 bases, with 11 bases left between them. In germline, CDR1 is SGHRS, CDR2 YFSETQ. For the diagnoses, clinical symptoms, serum thyroxine and TRAb, thyroid ultrasound and orbital computed tomography were used. From RNA transcripts, TCR beta CDR3 regions were amplified. An initial round of RT-PCR targeting the TCR CDR3 relied on the HTBI primer set. TCRdb reprocessed the multiplex PCR reads with MiXCR, giving one entry per CDR3 protein. The table records some 490,000 distinct CDR3 sequences, under 25% of them present only once. Study results and caveats: Most thyroid clonotypes expanded above 0.001 appeared in blood too. From stable hyperthyroidism, ophthalmopathy was set apart by a 13 V-J model. Prediction of ophthalmopathy progression came a median 6.5 months pre-onset.

The sample was blood. This TCR came from a woman in her sixties or seventies with Graves' ophthalmopathy. The chain recombines TRBV5-1 with TRBJ2-5; D gene ambiguous. The CDR3 sequence is CASSLGLGPQETQYF. The CDR3 DNA reads TGCGCCAGCAGCTTGGGGCTGGGCCCTCAAGAGACCCAGTACTTC.